Listed below are T cell receptor beta chains from one sample, sequenced in a study of CD8+ T cells in alopecia areata. Using immunoSEQ multiplex PCR, the repertoire was profiled, and TCRdb retains in-frame clones only, with some absent. The data hold roughly 190,000 clones, with 45% to 65% observed a single time. The sample was CD4+ T cells sorted from blood, taken at week 4, from a patient treated with tofacitinib. The receptors come from a human donor with alopecia areata. Both conserved end residues are part of each CDR3. D genes are given only for firm matches. A clone size is listed for some rows: how often the clone was seen (once, few, many), or a class if it is expanded.

>TRBV15|NA|TRBJ2-7|NA
TGTGCCACCAGCAGAGTATCAGAGATCAGCGAGCAGTACTTC
CATSRVSEISEQYF
>TRBV29-1|NA|TRBJ2-1|few
TGCAGCGTTGTGGGCCTGACAGCCCGGCCCAATGAGCAGTTCTTC
CSVVGLTARPNEQFF
>TRBV7-9|TRBD1|TRBJ1-2|NA
TGTGCCAGCAGCTTAGCGCGACAGGGGCAGGGCTACACCTTC
CASSLARQGQGYTF
>TRBV7-8|TRBD2|TRBJ2-1|once
TGTGCCAGCAGCTTAGCCACTAGCGGGAGGGTGTTCTTC
CASSLATSGRVFF
>TRBV7-2|NA|TRBJ2-6|few
TGTGCCAGCAGCTTATTTAGCTCTGGGGCCAACGTCCTGACTTTC
CASSLFSSGANVLTF
>TRBV9|NA|TRBJ2-3|NA
TGTGCCAGCAGCACCACGACCGACGGAAGGCAGTATTTT
CASSTTTDGRQYF
>TRBV19|TRBD2|TRBJ2-1|NA
TGTGCCAGTAGTATTGCGGGAGGGCAGGTTGGTGAGCAGTTCTTC
CASSIAGGQVGEQFF
>TRBV7-9|NA|TRBJ2-5|NA
TGTGCCAGCAGCTTAGCTTCAGCTGCAGGGGAGACCCAGTACTTC
CASSLASAAGETQYF
>TRBV19|TRBD1|TRBJ1-2|NA
TGTGCCAGTAGGCCGGGACAGAACTATGGCTACACCTTC
CASRPGQNYGYTF
>TRBV2|NA|TRBJ2-2|few
TGTGCCAGCGAGAAACCCGGGGAGCTGTTTTTT
CASEKPGELFF
>TRBV30|NA|TRBJ1-1|NA
TGTGCCTGGAGTGGCGGCCCGCTTGAAGCTTTCTTT
CAWSGGPLEAFF
>TRBV4-3|NA|TRBJ2-3|NA
TGCGCCAGCAGCCCCCGACATCCCTTGGCAGATACGCAGTATTTT
CASSPRHPLADTQYF
>TRBV29-1|NA|TRBJ2-3|NA
TGCAGCGCCCAAGTCTCGGTTAGCACAGATACGCAGTATTTT
CSAQVSVSTDTQYF
>TRBV29-1|TRBD1|TRBJ2-7|NA
TGCAGCGTTAAACAGGGGAACTCCTACGAGCAGTACTTC
CSVKQGNSYEQYF
>TRBV30|TRBD1|TRBJ2-7|NA
TGTGCCTGGAGTAGGTTAGGGACAGGGGCCTACGAGCAGTACTTC
CAWSRLGTGAYEQYF
>TRBV5-4|NA|TRBJ2-7|once
TGTGCCAGCAGCTCCGGACAGTCCTACGAGCAGTACTTC
CASSSGQSYEQYF
>TRBV25-1|NA|TRBJ2-5|NA
TGTGCCAGCAGTGAAGGTGCGGTGGGGACCCAGTACTTC
CASSEGAVGTQYF
>TRBV28|NA|TRBJ1-1|once
TGTGCCAGCAGTCCTCCCCCGGGGACTGAAGCTTTCTTT
CASSPPPGTEAFF
>TRBV5-1|NA|TRBJ2-7|few
TGCGCCAGCAGGCGGGAACCTGCCTACGAGCAGTACTTC
CASRREPAYEQYF
>TRBV19|TRBD2|TRBJ2-5|NA
TGTGCCAGTAGTCGACCCTCTGGCGGGAGTATGGAGACCCAGTACTTC
CASSRPSGGSMETQYF
>TRBV18|NA|TRBJ2-5|once
TGTGCCAGCTCACAACGCAGGTTCGAGACCCAGTACTTC
CASSQRRFETQYF
>TRBV7-9|TRBD2|TRBJ2-7|few
TGTGCCAGCAGCTTAGGACTAGCGGGGCACTCCTCCTACGAGCAGTACTTC
CASSLGLAGHSSYEQYF
>TRBV30|NA|TRBJ2-6|NA
TGTGCCTCCTCGGACAGTGTTAGCTCTGGGGCCAACGTCCTGACTTTC
CASSDSVSSGANVLTF
>TRBV30|NA|TRBJ1-5|NA
TGTGCCTGGAGTGTACGTCCTGGGCCAGGCGGTCAGCCCCAGCATTTT
CAWSVRPGPGGQPQHF
>TRBV30|NA|TRBJ2-6|NA
TGTGCCTGGAGTGTGGGGGCCAGCAACGTCCTGACTTTC
CAWSVGASNVLTF
>TRBV6-4|NA|TRBJ2-7|NA
TGTGCCAGCAGTGACCCCCGCTACGAGCAGTACTTC
CASSDPRYEQYF
>TRBV6-6|NA|TRBJ1-5|NA
TGTGCCAGCAGGAGGACAGTTAGCAATCAGCCCCAGCATTTT
CASRRTVSNQPQHF
>TRBV29-1|NA|TRBJ2-3|NA
TGTGTGGCAGATACGCAGTATTTT
CVADTQYF
>TRBV29-1|TRBD2|TRBJ2-3|NA
TGCACCTCTGGTGCGGGAGGTGATACGCAGTATTTT
CTSGAGGDTQYF
>TRBV5-1|NA|TRBJ2-7|NA
TGCGCCAGCAGCTTGGAGCTTGAACCCTACGAGCAGTACTTC
CASSLELEPYEQYF
>TRBV7-2|TRBD1|TRBJ2-5|once
TGTGCCAGCAGTCGGGACAGGTTGGGGGAGACCCAGTACTTC
CASSRDRLGETQYF
>TRBV20-1|NA|TRBJ2-7|few
TGCAGTGCCTATATCTGGGGGGAGCAGTACTTC
CSAYIWGEQYF
>TRBV29-1|NA|TRBJ2-5|NA
TGCAGCGCCCGCTGGACAGAGACCCAGTACTTC
CSARWTETQYF
>TRBV30|TRBD1|TRBJ2-1|few
TGTGCCTGGAGTCCAAGCCGGGACAGTAGATACAATGAGCAGTTCTTC
CAWSPSRDSRYNEQFF
>TRBV15|NA|TRBJ2-3|few
TGTGCCACCAGCAGCCGGGACACTAGCACAGATACGCAGTATTTT
CATSSRDTSTDTQYF
>TRBV29-1|NA|TRBJ2-7|NA
TGCAGCGTTGTACAGGGTATCGACGAGCAGTACTTC
CSVVQGIDEQYF
>TRBV6-5|TRBD2|TRBJ2-7|few
TGTGCCAGCATGGTAGCGGGAGACCCCCACGAGCAGTACTTC
CASMVAGDPHEQYF
>TRBV11-2|NA|TRBJ2-1|few
TGTGCCAGCAAACGAGGGAATTCCTACAATGAGCAGTTCTTC
CASKRGNSYNEQFF
>TRBV5-1|TRBD1|TRBJ1-1|few
TGCGCCAGCAGGACCGGGACAGGGGTCAACACTGAAGCTTTCTTT
CASRTGTGVNTEAFF
>TRBV4-1|TRBD1|TRBJ2-1|NA
TGCGCCAGCAGCTCACATAGACTCGGGACAGGCTACAATGAGCAGTTCTTC
CASSSHRLGTGYNEQFF
>TRBV2|NA|TRBJ1-2|few
TGTGCCAGCAGGACCCTGGGTTATGGCTACACCTTC
CASRTLGYGYTF
>TRBV29-1|TRBD1|TRBJ2-3|NA
TGCAGCGACAGGGGGCCGGGTGATACGCAGTATTTT
CSDRGPGDTQYF
>TRBV29-1|TRBD2|TRBJ2-1|few
TGCAGCGTTTGGTTAGCGGGAACCTACAATGAGCAGTTCTTC
CSVWLAGTYNEQFF
>TRBV20-1|NA|TRBJ2-7|NA
TGCAGTGCCATTGAGGTGTACTTC
CSAIEVYF
>TRBV6-5|NA|TRBJ1-1|NA
TGTGCCGCGGAGTGGGGGGGAGGAGCTTTCTTT
CAAEWGGGAFF
>TRBV30|NA|TRBJ1-2|NA
TGTGCCTGGGCTGTGGGGTTTACAGAACTTAGCGGCTACACCTTC
CAWAVGFTELSGYTF